This TCR beta chain was found in a study of cytomegalovirus exposure and HLA in healthy donors. Concerning this clone: No antigen is known for it.

Assay: immunoSEQ multiplex PCR; the TCRdb copy retains only in-frame clones and omits some. Altogether 150,000 to 200,000 clones are present, approximately 84% being singletons, with the ten largest covering more than 6.5%. General study results and limits: According to the study, 160 or so TCR beta chains were cytomegalovirus-associated. A few chains linked to CMV were shown in vitro to be specific for CMV antigens.

CDR1 and CDR2 from the germline V gene are SGHDN and FVKESK. The CDR3 is 13 amino acids. The V and J ends lost 5 bases and 4 bases, in that order; junction bases with no gene match: 3. The chain carries TRBV14 and TRBJ1-2; 8 bases are shared with TRBD1. Specimen: PBMCs. This sequence originates from a man in his late teens or twenties in good health and CMV-seropositive. CDR3 amino acids: CASSAGQVYGYTF. CDR3 in DNA: TGTGCCAGCAGCGCGGGACAGGTCTATGGCTACACCTTC.